Listed here is a single T cell receptor beta chain. Its antigen is undetermined. This entry is derived from a study of post-analysis software for immune sequencing data. Whole-study context: As for disease course, relapsing-remitting, secondary progressive and progressive-relapsing multiple sclerosis were all included.

Germline CDR1 LGHDT, CDR2 YNNKEL (reference sequence). The CDR3 contains 13 residues. Trimming took off 1 base at V and 6 bases at J, with 9 bases between the two ends. Tagging with unique molecular identifiers was a feature of the TCR beta cDNA libraries. T cells numbering about 1 to 10 million gave rise to around 500,000 cDNA molecules. TCRdb re-analysed the PCR reads in MiXCR, keeping a single row per CDR3 protein. The profile covers 430,000 or so distinct CDR3 sequences, with more than 30% appearing a single time and approximately 7.7% taken by the ten largest. Study observations and caveats: Comparison with controls showed significantly lower normalized Chao1 diversity in multiple sclerosis patients. Samples prepared in the same batch strongly co-clustered by F measure. Included in a set of five TRBV segments more frequent in patients than controls were TRBV5-6, TRBV5-1 and TRBV20-1.

This receptor was identified in a girl aged 2 to 10 with multiple sclerosis. The chain joins TRBV3-1 to TRBJ1-1; D gene uncertain. The sample comprised blood. The CDR3 loop is CASSQASAAEAFF. In DNA form, the CDR3 reads TGTGCCAGCAGCCAAGCGAGTGCGGCTGAAGCTTTCTTT. The variable domain in full, with the rest retrieved from reference TRBV3-1 and TRBJ1-1, is DTAVSQTPKYLVTQMGNDKSIKCEQNLGHDTMYWYKQDSKKFLKIMFSYNNKELIINETVPNRFSPKSPDKAHLNLHINSLELGDSAVYFCASSQASAAEAFFGQGTRLTVV.